The TCR beta chain described here comes from a study of chemoradiotherapy in HPV16-positive cancers. Study-level information: Functional T-cell assays on a couple of HPV16-positive patients' cells defined candidate HPV-specific clones and common TCR motifs. Overall study results and limits: Non-HPV-specific T cells did not expand in tumors during treatment, whereas candidate HPV-specific clones and E7-related motifs did. The functional HPV-specific definition rests on just a couple of HPV16-positive patients. In HPV16-positive patients, HPV-responsive T-cell expansion tracked better recurrence-free survival.

The CDR3 length is 15 residues. V trimming: 1 base; J trimming: 6 bases; junction bases outside the gene matches: 7. The V gene's germline CDR1 is SGHTA and CDR2 FQGTGA. TCRdb's copy holds only in-frame clones and misses some; the assay was immunoSEQ multiplex PCR. The profile shows under 20,000 clones, approximately 84% of them singletons. In the case of this clone: Its target is unknown.

This specimen was blood, taken from a patient who underwent chemoradiotherapy. The chain joins TRBV7-3 to TRBJ1-2; 8 positions match TRBD1. This TCR came from a human donor with HPV-associated anogenital cancer. The CDR3 DNA sequence: TGTGCCAGCAGCTTAATCGGACAGGGTGGGCATGGCTACACCTTC. It codes for CASSLIGQGGHGYTF. The full variable domain, its missing parts supplied by reference TRBV7-3 and TRBJ1-2, is GAGVSQTPSNKVTEKGKYVELRCDPISGHTALYWYRQSLGQGPEFLIYFQGTGAADDSGLPNDRFFAVRPEGSVSTLKIQRTERGDSAVYLCASSLIGQGGHGYTFGSGTRLTVV.